This T cell receptor beta chain comes out of a study of T cell changes during pregnancy in multiple sclerosis. Assay used: immunoSEQ multiplex PCR; TCRdb lists only in-frame clones, some missing. The sample contains about 44,000 clones, over 80% of which appear only once. V lost 3 bases and J 6 bases, leaving 12 bases between the germline ends. CDR1 and CDR2 (germline): LNHDA, SQIVND (reference sequence). This CDR3 spans 14 amino acids. The rearrangement joins TRBV19 to TRBJ2-1, with D perhaps TRBD2 (5 bases). The source of this sequence is a female donor with multiple sclerosis, enrolled in a pregnancy study. Sequencing used peripheral blood. CDR3 in amino acids: CASSIPNLANEQFF. The CDR3 nucleotides are TGTGCCAGTAGTATCCCGAATCTAGCCAATGAGCAGTTCTTC.